This T cell receptor (beta chain) was identified in a study of human T cells and chemical hapten exposure. At the level of the study: Across the whole study, which lasted about 5.5 months, patients were given diphenylcyclopropenone on the scalp once a week.

Time point specified: patch test 1, 2 weeks after DPC sensitization. Treatment of the sample: therapeutic diphenylcyclopropenone sensitization with weekly scalp DPC. Every donor had alopecia and was 18 to 70 years old; all were suitable for DPC. Before extraction, the whole blood was not fractionated, and total RNA was taken from it. In regard to this clonotype: Its antigen is currently unknown. One junction end disagrees with the germline gene, perhaps due to a read error.

TCRdb processed the RACE reads anew with MiXCR; each CDR3 protein has one entry. The sample lists around 300,000 distinct CDR3 sequences; approximately 6.3% were seen once. General study findings and limits: The formation of large CDR3 similarity clusters by expanded TCRs significantly exceeded that of controls.

From germline, CDR1 is MGHRA and CDR2 YSYEKL. This CDR3 comprises 16 residues. The chain is built from TRBV4-1 and TRBJ2-3; D ambiguous. The sample consisted of whole blood, taken in connection with sensitization to the hapten diphenylcyclopropenone (DPC). This sequence originates from a woman aged 18-29 years with alopecia areata. Some clones in this sample may be carry-over from other donors' samples. As DNA, the CDR3 is TGCACCAGCAGCCAAACGGGCAGCTCCGGCACAGATACGCAGTATTTT. Translated, it gives CTSSQTGSSGTDTQYF.